A selection of T cell receptor beta chains follows, all from one sample in a study of Graves' ophthalmopathy and Graves' hyperthyroidism. MiXCR was run by TCRdb on the multiplex PCR reads, yielding one entry per CDR3 protein. The sample lists 340,000 or so distinct CDR3 sequences, 17% occurring once. The sequenced material came from peripheral blood. These receptors were collected from an adult man with Graves' ophthalmopathy. The CDR3 runs from the conserved cysteine through the conserved F or W. The D gene is left open where the match is weak. Clone size is stated in some rows and not others, as once, few, many or a class when expanded.

j_gene: TRBJ1-6
d_gene: NA
v_gene: TRBV6-1
abundance: many
CDR3nt: TGTGCCAGCACCTCCCGGGAAGTTAAGTATTCACCCCTCCACTTT
CDR3aa: CASTSREVKYSPLHF

j_gene: TRBJ2-7
d_gene: NA
v_gene: TRBV19
abundance: many
CDR3nt: TGTGCCAGCCAAACCACAGGGTTCGGGTCCTACGAGCAGTACTTC
CDR3aa: CASQTTGFGSYEQYF

j_gene: TRBJ1-5
d_gene: NA
v_gene: TRBV19
abundance: many
CDR3nt: TGTGCCAGTAGTACCCGATTGACCCAGCCCCAGCATTTT
CDR3aa: CASSTRLTQPQHF

j_gene: TRBJ1-6
d_gene: TRBD1
v_gene: TRBV6-2/TRBV6-3
abundance: many
CDR3nt: TGTGCCAGCAGTCTCGGGACAGTCCTCTGGGGAGCCCTCCACTTT
CDR3aa: CASSLGTVLWGALHF

j_gene: TRBJ2-5
d_gene: TRBD1
v_gene: TRBV6-1
abundance: NA
CDR3nt: TGTGCCAGCAGGACCGGGACAGGGGATCAGACCCAGTACTTC
CDR3aa: CASRTGTGDQTQYF

j_gene: TRBJ2-5
d_gene: NA
v_gene: TRBV27
abundance: NA
CDR3nt: TGTGCCAGCAGCCAGACACTTGAAGGAACCCAGTACTTC
CDR3aa: CASSQTLEGTQYF

j_gene: TRBJ2-2
d_gene: NA
v_gene: TRBV6-5
abundance: NA
CDR3nt: TGTACCAGCGGTTCCGGGGGGCGCTTGGACACCGGGGAGCTGTTTTTT
CDR3aa: CTSGSGGRLDTGELFF

j_gene: TRBJ2-7
d_gene: NA
v_gene: TRBV2
abundance: many
CDR3nt: TGTGCCAGCAGTGAGCCGGACATCTTCGCCCAAACGGCCTACGAGCAGTACTTC
CDR3aa: CASSEPDIFAQTAYEQYF

j_gene: TRBJ2-6
d_gene: NA
v_gene: TRBV4-2
abundance: many
CDR3nt: TGTGCCAGCAGCCAAAGTCGGTCTGGGGCCAACGTCCTGACTTTC
CDR3aa: CASSQSRSGANVLTF

j_gene: TRBJ2-7
d_gene: NA
v_gene: TRBV7-8
abundance: NA
CDR3nt: TGTGCCAGCAGCTTAGGGACGACTTGGCCTCCTTACTTC
CDR3aa: CASSLGTTWPPYF

j_gene: TRBJ1-1
d_gene: TRBD1
v_gene: TRBV7-8
abundance: NA
CDR3nt: TGTGCCAGCAGACCGACAGGGAGTGTTTACACTGAAGCTTTCTTT
CDR3aa: CASRPTGSVYTEAFF

j_gene: TRBJ2-7
d_gene: TRBD2
v_gene: TRBV7-9
abundance: many
CDR3nt: TGTGCCAGCTCCGGGGGGGCGCTCAACGAGCAGTACTTC
CDR3aa: CASSGGALNEQYF

j_gene: TRBJ2-7
d_gene: NA
v_gene: TRBV15
abundance: NA
CDR3nt: TGTGCCACCAGCAGAGATCTTGCTAGCCACGAGCAGTACTTC
CDR3aa: CATSRDLASHEQYF

j_gene: TRBJ2-5
d_gene: NA
v_gene: TRBV7-2
abundance: many
CDR3nt: TGTGCCAGCAGCAGGTCCTGGGAGACCCAGTACTTC
CDR3aa: CASSRSWETQYF

j_gene: TRBJ2-2
d_gene: NA
v_gene: TRBV30
abundance: few
CDR3nt: TGTGCCTGGAGTGTACGGCTATTAACCGGGGAGCTGTTTTTT
CDR3aa: CAWSVRLLTGELFF

j_gene: TRBJ2-6
d_gene: NA
v_gene: TRBV7-2
abundance: NA
CDR3nt: TGTGCCAGCAGCTTAGTGCGGGGCAGAAGTTTCTCTGGGGCCAACGTCCTGACTTTC
CDR3aa: CASSLVRGRSFSGANVLTF

j_gene: TRBJ1-5
d_gene: NA
v_gene: TRBV12-3/TRBV12-4
abundance: many
CDR3nt: TGTGCCAGCAGTCTACAGGCATATCAGCCCCAGCATTTT
CDR3aa: CASSLQAYQPQHF

j_gene: TRBJ1-2
d_gene: NA
v_gene: TRBV9
abundance: many
CDR3nt: TGTGCCAGCAGCGTAGCCCGGGACGCACCGAACTATGGCTACACCTTC
CDR3aa: CASSVARDAPNYGYTF

j_gene: TRBJ2-5
d_gene: NA
v_gene: TRBV3-1
abundance: NA
CDR3nt: TGTGCCAGCAGCCTCGGACCTACGGGGAGCACCCAGTACTTC
CDR3aa: CASSLGPTGSTQYF

j_gene: TRBJ1-1
d_gene: NA
v_gene: TRBV20-1
abundance: many
CDR3nt: TGCAGTGCTAGAGGGGGGGGCGCGGACACTGAAGCTTTCTTT
CDR3aa: CSARGGGADTEAFF

j_gene: TRBJ2-7
d_gene: TRBD2
v_gene: TRBV6-1
abundance: many
CDR3nt: TGTGCCAGCAGAAGGACTAGCGGGTCCCCCTCCTACGAGCAGTACTTC
CDR3aa: CASRRTSGSPSYEQYF

j_gene: TRBJ1-2
d_gene: TRBD1
v_gene: TRBV6-1
abundance: many
CDR3nt: TGTGCCAGCAGTGAACAGCTACGAGGGGGCAGCTATGGCTACACCTTC
CDR3aa: CASSEQLRGGSYGYTF

j_gene: TRBJ2-5
d_gene: TRBD1
v_gene: TRBV12-3/TRBV12-4
abundance: NA
CDR3nt: TGTGCCAGCAGTTTTTCGGGACAGGGGGCAGAGACCCAGTACTTC
CDR3aa: CASSFSGQGAETQYF

j_gene: TRBJ2-2
d_gene: TRBD2
v_gene: TRBV9
abundance: many
CDR3nt: TGTGCCAGCAGCGTAAGGGGTAGCGGGGTAAACACCGGGGAGCTGTTTTTT
CDR3aa: CASSVRGSGVNTGELFF

j_gene: TRBJ2-7
d_gene: NA
v_gene: TRBV30
abundance: many
CDR3nt: TGTGCCTGGACCCCTGGGGGCATGGGTGACGAGCAGTACTTC
CDR3aa: CAWTPGGMGDEQYF

j_gene: TRBJ2-7
d_gene: TRBD1
v_gene: TRBV20-1
abundance: many
CDR3nt: TGCAGTGCTAGAAAACAGGGGGCAGGGGAGCAGTACTTC
CDR3aa: CSARKQGAGEQYF

j_gene: TRBJ1-1
d_gene: TRBD1
v_gene: TRBV11-2
abundance: many
CDR3nt: TGTGCCAGCAGTCGGGACAGGATGAACACTGAAGCTTTCTTT
CDR3aa: CASSRDRMNTEAFF

j_gene: TRBJ1-6
d_gene: NA
v_gene: TRBV6-1
abundance: many
CDR3nt: TGTGCCAGCAGATACAAGTATTCACCCCTCCACTTT
CDR3aa: CASRYKYSPLHF

j_gene: TRBJ2-6
d_gene: NA
v_gene: TRBV10-3
abundance: NA
CDR3nt: TGTGCCATCAGTGGAAGACAGTCTGGGGCCAACGTCCTGACTTTC
CDR3aa: CAISGRQSGANVLTF

j_gene: TRBJ2-3
d_gene: NA
v_gene: TRBV27
abundance: many
CDR3nt: TGTGCCAGCAGTTTTAGGAGGGCGGCAGATACGCAGTATTTT
CDR3aa: CASSFRRAADTQYF

j_gene: TRBJ1-1
d_gene: TRBD1
v_gene: TRBV19
abundance: few
CDR3nt: TGTGCCAGTAGCCGACAGGGTTTGGGGGACGAAGCTTTCTTT
CDR3aa: CASSRQGLGDEAFF

j_gene: TRBJ1-1
d_gene: NA
v_gene: TRBV20-1
abundance: many
CDR3nt: TGCAGTGCTAGTGAGGGCCCCACTGAAGCTTTCTTT
CDR3aa: CSASEGPTEAFF

j_gene: TRBJ1-1
d_gene: TRBD1
v_gene: TRBV29-1
abundance: many
CDR3nt: TGCAGCGTCCTACCTGGACAGGGGAAAGCTTTCTTT
CDR3aa: CSVLPGQGKAFF

j_gene: TRBJ1-1
d_gene: NA
v_gene: TRBV6-1
abundance: many
CDR3nt: TGTGCCAGCAGTGAAAGGGGGGTGAACACTGAAGCTTTCTTT
CDR3aa: CASSERGVNTEAFF

j_gene: TRBJ1-6
d_gene: TRBD1
v_gene: TRBV20-1
abundance: many
CDR3nt: TGCAGTGCTCTGGGACAGGGCCCCTTAGCCCTCCACTTT
CDR3aa: CSALGQGPLALHF